One sample yielded the 17 T cell receptor beta chains listed below, sequenced in a study of shared clonotypes between healthy human individuals. Here immunoSEQ multiplex PCR was the method, and the copy in TCRdb shows in-frame clones only, minus some. There are some 2.1 million clones in the sample; 90% to 95% occur only once, and under 0.15% lies in the top ten. Sequences were obtained from naive CD4+ T cells sorted from blood. Noted subset: CD45RA+ positively selected. All receptors derive from a man aged 18 to 30 in good health.

This rearrangement joins TRBV28 to TRBJ2-1; a possible D gene is TRBD1 (5 bases). The V gene lost 4 bases and the J gene lost 6 bases, with 13 bases spanning the gap. CDR1 and CDR2 from the germline V gene are MDHEN and SYDVKM. The CDR3 extends over 14 amino acids. CDR3 nucleotides: TGTGCCAGCAGTTGGGGCGGTTGGGCCAATGAGCAGTTCTTC. It specifies CASSWGGWANEQFF. Using reference TRBV28 and TRBJ2-1 for the parts outside the CDR3, the full variable domain is DVKVTQSSRYLVKRTGEKVFLECVQDMDHENMFWYRQDPGLGLRLIYFSYDVKMKEKGDIPEGYSVSREKKERFSLILESASTNQTSMYLCASSWGGWANEQFFGPGTRLTVL.

Written as DNA, the CDR3 is TGTGCCAGTAGTTTCCTAAGGGGGGCCGGGGAAGCTTTCTTT. It encodes CASSFLRGAGEAFF. The chain links TRBV19 to TRBJ1-1; D possibly corresponds to TRBD1 (6 bases). The V end lost 5 bases, the J end lost 8 bases, and 18 bases lay between the germline ends. The length of the CDR3 is 14 residues. Germline CDR1 reads LNHDA; CDR2 reads SQIVND (reference sequence).

The rearrangement uses TRBV25-1 and TRBJ1-6, with 9 bases that match TRBD1. V lost 5 bases and J lost 7; bases outside the gene matches: 9. The CDR3 has 16 residues. Germline-derived CDR1 and CDR2 are MGHDK and SYGVNS. CDR3 sequence reads: CASSPRQGGWNSPLHF. CDR3 nucleotides: TGTGCCAGCAGTCCCCGACAGGGGGGCTGGAATTCACCCCTCCACTTT.

This sequence joins TRBV15 and TRBJ2-7, with D maybe TRBD1 (5 bases). The CDR3 is made up of 14 amino acids. The V end was cut by 0 bases, the J end by 6 bases, with 12 bases between. Germline loops: CDR1 LNHNV, CDR2 YYDKDF (reference sequence). The CDR3 protein is CATSRDVAGSEQYF. CDR3 nucleotide sequence: TGTGCCACCAGCAGAGATGTGGCAGGGTCCGAGCAGTACTTC.

This sequence joins TRBV6-1 and TRBJ2-7; D might be TRBD2 (6 bases). V was cut by 6 bases and J by 2 bases, with 17 bases left in between. Per germline, CDR1 MNHNS and CDR2 SASEGT. The CDR3 totals 15 residues. The CDR3 is CASSRTGTQTYEQYF. In DNA form, the CDR3 reads TGTGCCAGCAGCCGAACCGGGACTCAAACCTACGAGCAGTACTTC.

Worth noting for this clone: Other DNA variants within this sample encode the same CDR3. This chain joins TRBV27 and TRBJ2-5, with 8 bases identical to TRBD1. Trimming removed 2 bases from V and 1 base from J; junction bases left unmatched: 9. The CDR3 covers 17 residues. Germline CDR1 is MNHEY and CDR2 is SMNVEV (reference sequence). CDR3 region: CASSLSRGRGLQETQYF. The CDR3 DNA is TGTGCCAGCAGTTTAAGTAGGGGCAGGGGGCTCCAAGAGACCCAGTACTTC.

The V gene is TRBV5-1, the J gene TRBJ2-7, with 10 bases that match TRBD1. CDR1 is SGHRS, CDR2 YFSETQ, per germline. Unmatched junction bases numbered 3, after V lost 0 bases and J lost 0 bases. The CDR3 sequence is 16 residues long. CDR3 region: CASSLGGQGNSYEQYF. In DNA form, the CDR3 reads TGCGCCAGCAGCTTGGGGGGACAGGGGAACTCCTACGAGCAGTACTTC.

Concerning this clone itself: This same CDR3 is encoded by further DNA sequences in the sample. V usage is TRBV18 and J usage is TRBJ2-7; D might be TRBD1 (6 bases). V lost 4 bases and J lost 1, with 8 bases in between. Germline V lookup: CDR1 KGHSH, CDR2 LQKENI. The CDR3 is made up of 13 amino acids. This chain's CDR3 is CASSRTDSYEQYF. The DNA for the CDR3 is TGTGCCAGCTCACGGACAGATTCCTACGAGCAGTACTTC.

The chain recombines TRBV2 with TRBJ1-6; the D is unclear. The CDR3 totals 14 residues. The V end was cut by 6 bases, the J end by 7 bases, with 13 bases between. Germline-derived CDR1 and CDR2 are SNHLY and FYNNEI. The DNA of the CDR3 is TGTGCCAGCAGACTCGGCGGTTCGAATTCACCCCTCCACTTT. Its translation is CASRLGGSNSPLHF.

This chain links TRBV6-1 with TRBJ2-7; 8 bases align to TRBD1. V lost 5 bases and J lost 5; bases outside the gene matches: 5. The germline V gene encodes CDR1 MNHNS and CDR2 SASEGT. This CDR3 has 13 residues. CDR3 nucleotides: TGTGCCAGCAGTCTGGACAGGGTCCACGAGCAGTACTTC. The encoded protein is CASSLDRVHEQYF.

V is TRBV9 and J is TRBJ2-1; 13 nucleotides match TRBD2. This CDR3 has 21 amino acids. V lost 0 bases, J lost 0 bases, and 12 bases stayed unmatched. The germline V gene encodes CDR1 SGDLS and CDR2 YYNGEE. Here the CDR3 reads CASSVATGTSGIPSSYNEQFF. As DNA, the CDR3 is TGTGCCAGCAGCGTAGCTACGGGGACTAGCGGGATACCCAGCTCCTACAATGAGCAGTTCTTC.

This clone appeared once. The V call is TRBV10-3, the J call TRBJ1-5; D may be TRBD1 (5 bases). Trimming removed 7 bases from V and 6 bases from J, with 13 bases in between. The CDR3 totals 13 residues. CDR1 is ENHRY and CDR2 is SYGVKD in the germline V gene. The CDR3 loop is CAIKGEISQPQHF. The CDR3 coding sequence is TGTGCCATCAAAGGGGAGATAAGTCAGCCCCAGCATTTT.

In the case of this clone: The same CDR3 is also encoded by other DNA sequences in this sample. V is TRBV10-3 and J is TRBJ2-1; no clear D gene. The CDR3 spans 15 residues. Deletions cut 4 bases from V and 0 bases from J, with 10 bases between. Germline lookup yields CDR1 ENHRY and CDR2 SYGVKD. The CDR3 loop is CAISGAGSSYNEQFF. CDR3 DNA sequence: TGTGCCATCAGTGGGGCTGGAAGCTCCTACAATGAGCAGTTCTTC.

The J gene is TRBJ2-7, the V gene TRBV6-1; tentative D call: TRBD2 (7 bases). Per germline, CDR1 MNHNS and CDR2 SASEGT. There are 14 residues in the CDR3. Trimming took 0 bases from V and 3 from J, leaving 9 bases between them. The CDR3 sequence is CASSEAGGLYEQYF. DNA of the CDR3: TGTGCCAGCAGTGAAGCGGGGGGGCTCTACGAGCAGTACTTC.

This clone was found a few times. CDR3: CASSSGTGFSDTQYF. The CDR3 DNA sequence: TGTGCCAGCAGCTCCGGGACAGGGTTTTCAGATACGCAGTATTTT. V and J are TRBV7-9 and TRBJ2-3, with TRBD1 matching over 9 bases. J gave up 4 bases and V 4 bases, and 6 bases lay outside the gene matches. Germline V gene data show CDR1 as SEHNR and CDR2 as FQNEAQ (reference sequence). The CDR3 extends over 15 amino acids.

The rearrangement links TRBV5-1 to TRBJ2-3; D is uncertain. The CDR3 runs 13 residues. CDR1 and CDR2 (germline): SGHRS, YFSETQ. Trimming shortened V by 3 bases and J by 5 bases, and 10 bases separated the two germline ends. Here the CDR3 reads CASSSELRDTQYF. CDR3 nucleotide sequence: TGCGCCAGCAGCTCGGAACTCAGAGATACGCAGTATTTT. The whole variable domain, filled in from reference TRBV5-1 and TRBJ2-3, reads KAGVTQTPRYLIKTRGQQVTLSCSPISGHRSVSWYQQTPGQGLQFLFEYFSETQRNKGNFPGRFSGRQFSNSRSEMNVSTLELGDSALYLCASSSELRDTQYFGPGTRLTVL.

V and J are TRBV5-5 and TRBJ2-7; no reliable D call. The germline V and J ends were trimmed by 2 bases and 1 base, with 19 bases remaining between them. The CDR3 has 17 residues. CDR1 is SGHKS and CDR2 is YYEKEE in the germline V gene (reference sequence). The CDR3 coding sequence is TGTGCCAGCAGCTTCGGATCCCGCAGGCCCCGATCCTACGAGCAGTACTTC. Its translation: CASSFGSRRPRSYEQYF.